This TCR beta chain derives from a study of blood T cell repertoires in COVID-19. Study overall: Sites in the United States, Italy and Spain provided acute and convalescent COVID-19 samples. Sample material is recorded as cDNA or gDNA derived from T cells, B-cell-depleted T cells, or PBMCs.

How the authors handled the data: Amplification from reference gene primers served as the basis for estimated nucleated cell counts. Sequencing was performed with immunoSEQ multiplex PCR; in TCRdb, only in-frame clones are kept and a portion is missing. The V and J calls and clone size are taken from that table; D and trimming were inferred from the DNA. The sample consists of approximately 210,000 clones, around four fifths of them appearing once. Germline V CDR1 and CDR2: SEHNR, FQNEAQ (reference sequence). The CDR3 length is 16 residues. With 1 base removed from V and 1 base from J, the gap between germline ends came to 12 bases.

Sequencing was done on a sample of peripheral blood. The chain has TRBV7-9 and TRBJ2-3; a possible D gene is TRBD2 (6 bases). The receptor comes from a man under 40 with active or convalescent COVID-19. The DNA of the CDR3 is TGTGCCAGCAGCTTAGGCGACGGGAGAGGCACAGATACGCAGTATTTT. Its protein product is CASSLGDGRGTDTQYF.